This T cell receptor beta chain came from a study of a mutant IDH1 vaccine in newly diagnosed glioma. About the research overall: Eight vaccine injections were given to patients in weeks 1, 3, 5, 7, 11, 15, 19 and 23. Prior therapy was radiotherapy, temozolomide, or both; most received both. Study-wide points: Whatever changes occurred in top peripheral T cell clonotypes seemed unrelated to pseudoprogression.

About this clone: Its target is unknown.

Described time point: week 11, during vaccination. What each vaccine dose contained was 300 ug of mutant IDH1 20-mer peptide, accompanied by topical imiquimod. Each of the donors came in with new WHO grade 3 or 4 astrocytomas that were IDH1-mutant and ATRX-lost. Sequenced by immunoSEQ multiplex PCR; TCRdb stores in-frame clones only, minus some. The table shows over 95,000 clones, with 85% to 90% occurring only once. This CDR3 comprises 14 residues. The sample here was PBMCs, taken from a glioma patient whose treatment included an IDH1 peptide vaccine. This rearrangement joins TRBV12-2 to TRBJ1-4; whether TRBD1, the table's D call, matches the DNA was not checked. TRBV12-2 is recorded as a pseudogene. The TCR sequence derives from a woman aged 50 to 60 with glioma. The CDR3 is CASRSTGHQEKLFF. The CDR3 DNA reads TGTGCAAGTCGCTCGACAGGGCACCAGGAAAAACTGTTTTTT.